Each of the 13 T cell receptor beta chains below was sequenced from the same sample in a study of T-cell reconstitution after alpha-beta-depleted transplantation in children. Unique molecular identifiers were used to barcode this TCRbeta library. One entry per CDR3 protein results from TCRdb running MiXCR on the PCR reads. The sample has roughly 300,000 distinct CDR3 sequences, 11% seen once. The specimen comprised peripheral blood, sampled 180 days after TCRalphabeta/CD19-depleted stem cell transplant. These receptors originate from a male patient between 2 and 10 years old who had a stem cell transplant for chronic granulomatous disease, so the T cells may come from the graft donor.

This clonotype was seen only a few times. This chain connects TRBV2 to TRBJ1-1; 9 nucleotides agree with TRBD1. Looked up from germline, CDR1 is SNHLY and CDR2 is FYNNEI. J lost 5 bases, V lost 7 bases, and 5 bases had no gene match. There are 13 residues in the CDR3. The CDR3 nucleotides are TGTGCCAGCAAAGGGACAGGGTGGACTGAAGCTTTCTTT. This encodes CASKGTGWTEAFF. Based on the CDR3 plus reference TRBV2 and TRBJ1-1, the full variable domain is EPEVTQTPSHQVTQMGQEVILRCVPISNHLYFYWYRQILGQKVEFLVSFYNNEISEKSEIFDDQFSVERPDGSNFTLKIRSTKLEDSAMYFCASKGTGWTEAFFGQGTRLTVV.

This clonotype was seen repeatedly, ten times or more. The CDR3 sequence: CASSLSAGVYYEQYF. The CDR3 coding sequence is TGTGCCAGCAGTTTATCTGCAGGGGTATACTACGAGCAGTACTTC. The rearrangement uses TRBV27 and TRBJ2-7; possibly TRBD1 for D (6 bases). The CDR3 is made up of 15 amino acids. From germline, CDR1 is MNHEY and CDR2 SMNVEV (reference sequence). V lost 0 bases and J 3 bases, leaving 12 bases between the germline ends.

This clonotype was picked up many times. The chain employs TRBV20-1 and TRBJ2-3; 8 bases map to TRBD2. The germline V gene has CDR1 DFQATT and CDR2 SNEGSKA (reference sequence). With V trimmed by 4 bases and J by 0 bases, 12 bases remained unmatched. CDR3 length: 17 residues. CDR3 nucleotides: TGCAGTGCTACCAGCGGGAGAACCCAAACTAGCACAGATACGCAGTATTTT. It codes for CSATSGRTQTSTDTQYF.

J is TRBJ2-2 and V is TRBV20-1; the D is unclear. With 2 bases removed from V and 7 bases from J, the gap between germline ends came to 20 bases. This CDR3 has 16 amino acids. CDR1 is DFQATT, CDR2 SNEGSKA, per germline (reference sequence). CDR3 loop: CSARSPQKGSHGELFF. The DNA for the CDR3 is TGCAGTGCTAGATCCCCCCAAAAGGGTTCCCACGGGGAGCTGTTTTTT.

This clonotype has a count of ten or more. The V and J genes are TRBV20-1 and TRBJ2-7; 9 nucleotides align to TRBD1. CDR1 and CDR2 from the germline V gene are DFQATT and SNEGSKA (reference sequence). The trim removed 3 bases at V and 4 bases at J, leaving 7 bases unmatched. The CDR3 contains 14 residues. The CDR3 nucleotides read TGCAGTGCTAGCCCCTATGGGACAGGGTACGAGCAGTACTTC. Residues: CSASPYGTGYEQYF.

With regard to this clonotype: It may be a read error: a sequence one base away is much more abundant. V gene TRBV20-1 combines with J gene TRBJ1-5; maybe TRBD1 (6 bases). Germline V CDR1 and CDR2: DFQATT, SNEGSKA (reference sequence). This CDR3 is built from 13 residues. The CDR3 spells CSADSGGNQPQHF. As DNA, the CDR3 is TGCAGCGCAGACTCAGGGGGCAATCAGCCCCAGCATTTT.

The chain employs TRBV12-3 or TRBV12-4 and TRBJ1-1; D not resolved. With 1 base removed from V and 4 bases from J, the gap between germline ends came to 13 bases. The CDR3 runs 15 residues. DNA for the CDR3: TGTGCCAGCAGTTTAGAGACCAACTGGGGCACTGAAGCTTTCTTT. It yields the protein CASSLETNWGTEAFF.

The table lists this clonotype with many counts. The chain joins TRBV5-4 to TRBJ2-1, with 9 bases aligning to TRBD2. The CDR3 is 17 residues long. Losses at the gene ends were 3 bases for V and 2 bases for J; bases not matched to a gene: 9. Germline V CDR1 and CDR2: SGHNT, YYREEE (reference sequence). The CDR3 protein is CASSWLVAGVAYNEQFF. DNA of the CDR3: TGTGCCAGCAGCTGGCTGGTAGCGGGAGTAGCCTACAATGAGCAGTTCTTC.

This clonotype came up many times. This chain links TRBV7-6 with TRBJ2-1, with 8 bases aligning to TRBD1. The V gene's germline CDR1 is SGHVS and CDR2 FNYEAQ. Germline trimming cut 2 bases from V and 4 bases from J; bases unmatched to any gene: 10. The CDR3 length is 17 residues. In DNA, the CDR3 is TGTGCCAGCAGCTTATTCTCCGGACAGGGAGGTTACAATGAGCAGTTCTTC. It specifies CASSLFSGQGGYNEQFF.

The table lists this clonotype with many counts. V usage is TRBV5-6 and J usage is TRBJ1-4; maybe TRBD1 (5 bases). CDR1 and CDR2 from the germline V gene are SGHDT and YYEEEE. The CDR3 extends over 14 amino acids. Trimming took off 2 bases at V and 7 bases at J, with 12 bases between the two ends. The CDR3 coding sequence is TGTGCCAGCAGCTTTGGGTCAGGGCGTGAAAAACTGTTTTTT. This codes for CASSFGSGREKLFF.

This clonotype was found many times. This rearrangement joins TRBV12-3 or TRBV12-4 to TRBJ2-5; 11 bases align to TRBD2. The junction had 3 bases not matched to a gene; V was cut back by 8 bases and J by 1 base. This CDR3 is built from 14 residues. The CDR3 spells CASASGGPQETQYF. In nucleotides, the CDR3 is TGTGCCAGCGCTAGCGGGGGGCCCCAAGAGACCCAGTACTTC.

In this sample, this clonotype turned up many times. The V and J genes are TRBV29-1 and TRBJ2-1; 7 bases line up with TRBD2. The V segment lost 1 base and the J segment 9 bases; nucleotides outside the gene matches: 6. Germline V CDR1 and CDR2: SQVTM, ANQGSEA. This CDR3 is built from 13 residues. The CDR3 DNA reads TGCAGCGTTGAAGGCGGGAGAGGAGCTGAGCAGTTCTTC. It specifies CSVEGGRGAEQFF.

This clonotype was seen ten or more times. The rearrangement links TRBV7-9 to TRBJ2-3; the D is unclear. This CDR3 has 12 amino acids. CDR1 and CDR2 from the germline V gene are SEHNR and FQNEAQ (reference sequence). Trimming stripped 8 bases from V and 2 bases from J, with 8 bases between. The chain's CDR3 is CASGIDTDTQYF. The CDR3 DNA is TGTGCCAGCGGAATCGACACAGATACGCAGTATTTT.